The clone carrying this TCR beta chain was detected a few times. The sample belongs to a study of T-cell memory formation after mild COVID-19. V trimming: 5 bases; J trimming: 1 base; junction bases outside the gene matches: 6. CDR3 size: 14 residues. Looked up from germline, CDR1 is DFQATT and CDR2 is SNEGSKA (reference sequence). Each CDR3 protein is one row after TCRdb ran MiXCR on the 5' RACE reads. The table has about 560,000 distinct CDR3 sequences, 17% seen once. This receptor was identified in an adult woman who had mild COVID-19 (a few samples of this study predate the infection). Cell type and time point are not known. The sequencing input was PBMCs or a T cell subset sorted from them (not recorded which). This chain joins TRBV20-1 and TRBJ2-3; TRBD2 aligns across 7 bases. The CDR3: CSAGLGQGTDTQYF. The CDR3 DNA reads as TGCAGTGCTGGACTAGGGCAGGGCACAGATACGCAGTATTTT.